This TCR beta chain was identified during a study of blood T cell repertoires in COVID-19. Study information: Donors in the United States, Italy and Spain gave samples during acute or convalescent COVID-19.

Measured with immunoSEQ multiplex PCR; TCRdb has only the in-frame clones, and not every one. Altogether 130,000 to 150,000 clones are present, roughly 84% being singletons, with the ten largest covering 5.8%. This CDR3 comprises 14 residues. With V trimmed by 4 bases and J by 2 bases, 3 bases remained unmatched. The germline V gene has CDR1 SGHDT and CDR2 YYEEEE. During the 2 weeks before they entered the study, exposed participants had met someone with a PCR-confirmed or clinician-diagnosed COVID-19 case. The V and J genes are TRBV5-6 and TRBJ1-2; 9 bases are a match to TRBD1. Specimen: PBMCs or T cells enriched from blood (not recorded which). The clonotype originates from a woman aged 45-59 years who had been exposed to COVID-19. The CDR3 DNA sequence: TGTGCCAGCAGCCCGGACAGGGGAAACTATGGCTACACCTTC. This translates into CASSPDRGNYGYTF.